This T cell receptor (beta chain) derives from a study of blood T cells in healthy people across ages. The CDR3 has 15 amino acids. The germline gives CDR1 SGHAT, CDR2 FQNNGV. V lost 4 bases, J lost 2 bases, and 12 bases lay in between. Alongside a J-beta primer mix, a sample-barcoded 5' primer served in a second PCR lasting about 7 to 11 cycles. TCRdb analysed the 5' RACE reads with MiXCR anew, one entry per CDR3 protein. This sample has around 1.5 million distinct CDR3 sequences, with 45% to 70% found just once. This clonotype was sampled from a man aged 18 to 30 in good health. The genes are TRBV11-2 and TRBJ2-1; a weak D match, TRBD2 (5 bases). The source material was blood. This CDR3 reads CASSYTDSPYNEQFF. Written as DNA, the CDR3 is TGTGCCAGCAGCTACACGGACTCGCCCTACAATGAGCAGTTCTTC.